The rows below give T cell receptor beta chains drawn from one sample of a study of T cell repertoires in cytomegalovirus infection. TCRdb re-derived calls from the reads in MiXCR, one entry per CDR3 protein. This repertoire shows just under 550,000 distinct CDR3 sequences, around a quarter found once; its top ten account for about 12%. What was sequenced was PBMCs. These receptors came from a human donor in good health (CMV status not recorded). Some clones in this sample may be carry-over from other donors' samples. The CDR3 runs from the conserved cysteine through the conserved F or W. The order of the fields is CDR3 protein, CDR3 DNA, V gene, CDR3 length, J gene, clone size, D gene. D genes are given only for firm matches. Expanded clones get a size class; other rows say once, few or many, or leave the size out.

cdr3_aa: CASSISQGVAQPQHF; cdr3_nt: TGTGCCAGTAGTATTTCGCAGGGGGTAGCCCAGCCCCAGCATTTT; v_call: TRBV19; cdr3_length: 15; j_call: TRBJ1-5; clone_size: NA; d_call: TRBD1
cdr3_aa: CASSSGNGETQYF; cdr3_nt: TGTGCCAGCAGCTCGGGAAACGGGGAGACCCAGTACTTC; v_call: TRBV7-3; cdr3_length: 13; j_call: TRBJ2-5; clone_size: many; d_call: NA
cdr3_aa: CASSLVAVRGEQFF; cdr3_nt: TGTGCCAGCAGCTTAGTAGCGGTGCGGGGGGAGCAGTTCTTC; v_call: TRBV7-2; cdr3_length: 14; j_call: TRBJ2-1; clone_size: NA; d_call: TRBD2
cdr3_aa: CASSALAGTGAGELFF; cdr3_nt: TGTGCCAGCAGCGCCTTGGCCGGGACAGGGGCCGGGGAGCTGTTTTTT; v_call: TRBV7-9; cdr3_length: 16; j_call: TRBJ2-2; clone_size: NA; d_call: TRBD1
cdr3_aa: CASSIGQGSYEQYF; cdr3_nt: TGTGCCAGTAGTATCGGGCAGGGTTCCTACGAGCAGTACTTC; v_call: TRBV19; cdr3_length: 14; j_call: TRBJ2-7; clone_size: few; d_call: NA
cdr3_aa: CASSYSELAGGQMSTQYF; cdr3_nt: TGCGCCAGCAGCTACTCGGAACTGGCGGGAGGGCAAATGAGTACGCAGTATTTT; v_call: TRBV4-1; cdr3_length: 18; j_call: TRBJ2-3; clone_size: many; d_call: TRBD2
cdr3_aa: CASSLAVEAAQYNEQFF; cdr3_nt: TGTGCCAGCAGCTTAGCGGTGGAAGCGGCACAGTACAATGAGCAGTTCTTC; v_call: TRBV7-9; cdr3_length: 17; j_call: TRBJ2-1; clone_size: NA; d_call: NA
cdr3_aa: CAIIPGQGARGEKLFF; cdr3_nt: TGTGCCATAATCCCGGGACAGGGGGCGCGAGGTGAAAAACTGTTTTTT; v_call: TRBV6-2/TRBV6-3; cdr3_length: 16; j_call: TRBJ1-4; clone_size: few; d_call: TRBD1
cdr3_aa: CASSLRGDEAFF; cdr3_nt: TGTGCCAGCAGCTTGCGGGGGGATGAAGCTTTCTTT; v_call: TRBV7-2; cdr3_length: 12; j_call: TRBJ1-1; clone_size: many; d_call: NA
cdr3_aa: CASRQDHLNTEAFF; cdr3_nt: TGTGCCAGTAGACAGGACCACTTGAACACTGAAGCTTTCTTT; v_call: TRBV19; cdr3_length: 14; j_call: TRBJ1-1; clone_size: NA; d_call: NA
cdr3_aa: CASSFQDTEAFF; cdr3_nt: TGCGCCAGCAGCTTTCAGGACACTGAAGCTTTCTTT; v_call: TRBV5-1; cdr3_length: 12; j_call: TRBJ1-1; clone_size: few; d_call: NA
cdr3_aa: CASSLDTTGPNTEAFF; cdr3_nt: TGTGCCAGCAGCTTAGACACGACAGGCCCGAACACTGAAGCTTTCTTT; v_call: TRBV7-6; cdr3_length: 16; j_call: TRBJ1-1; clone_size: many; d_call: NA
cdr3_aa: CASTERNSPLHF; cdr3_nt: TGTGCCAGCACTGAAAGGAATTCACCCCTCCACTTT; v_call: TRBV6-1; cdr3_length: 12; j_call: TRBJ1-6; clone_size: NA; d_call: NA
cdr3_aa: CASGQNGRHAPQHF; cdr3_nt: TGTGCTAGTGGCCAGAACGGACGGCACGCGCCCCAGCATTTT; v_call: TRBV12-5; cdr3_length: 14; j_call: TRBJ1-5; clone_size: NA; d_call: NA
cdr3_aa: CSARDRRSSGRITDTQYF; cdr3_nt: TGCAGTGCTAGAGACCGCCGAAGTAGCGGGAGGATCACAGATACGCAGTATTTT; v_call: TRBV20-1; cdr3_length: 18; j_call: TRBJ2-3; clone_size: NA; d_call: TRBD2
cdr3_aa: CSARDRRANQPQHF; cdr3_nt: TGCAGTGCTAGAGATCGGAGGGCCAATCAGCCCCAGCATTTT; v_call: TRBV20-1; cdr3_length: 14; j_call: TRBJ1-5; clone_size: NA; d_call: NA
cdr3_aa: CASKQGPTIGEQYF; cdr3_nt: TGTGCCAGCAAACAGGGTCCTACGATCGGGGAGCAGTACTTC; v_call: TRBV28; cdr3_length: 14; j_call: TRBJ2-7; clone_size: NA; d_call: NA
cdr3_aa: CASRTGTSNTEAFF; cdr3_nt: TGTGCCAGCAGAACGGGGACTTCGAACACTGAAGCTTTCTTT; v_call: TRBV6-2/TRBV6-3; cdr3_length: 14; j_call: TRBJ1-1; clone_size: NA; d_call: NA
cdr3_aa: CASSGTSGRGDEFF; cdr3_nt: TGTGCCAGCAGCGGGACTAGCGGGAGGGGCGATGAGTTCTTC; v_call: TRBV12-3/TRBV12-4; cdr3_length: 14; j_call: TRBJ2-1; clone_size: once; d_call: TRBD2
cdr3_aa: CASSPSSEETQYF; cdr3_nt: TGTGCCAGCAGTCCTTCCTCCGAAGAGACCCAGTACTTC; v_call: TRBV6-1; cdr3_length: 13; j_call: TRBJ2-5; clone_size: few; d_call: NA
cdr3_aa: CAISEGRGTGDTEAFF; cdr3_nt: TGTGCCATCAGTGAAGGCAGGGGAACCGGGGACACTGAAGCTTTCTTT; v_call: TRBV10-3; cdr3_length: 16; j_call: TRBJ1-1; clone_size: NA; d_call: NA
cdr3_aa: CASSPTFSGREPDTQYF; cdr3_nt: TGTGCCAGCAGCCCAACCTTTAGCGGGAGGGAACCAGATACGCAGTATTTT; v_call: TRBV6-5; cdr3_length: 17; j_call: TRBJ2-3; clone_size: NA; d_call: TRBD2
cdr3_aa: CASSLALGSQSPLHF; cdr3_nt: TGTGCCAGCAGCTTAGCCTTAGGTTCCCAATCACCCCTCCACTTT; v_call: TRBV7-2; cdr3_length: 15; j_call: TRBJ1-6; clone_size: many; d_call: NA
cdr3_aa: CASSFGSQGDIQYF; cdr3_nt: TGTGCCAGCAGTTTTGGGTCGCAGGGCGACATTCAGTACTTC; v_call: TRBV12-3/TRBV12-4; cdr3_length: 14; j_call: TRBJ2-4; clone_size: many; d_call: NA
cdr3_aa: CASSLGFRAVGHEQFF; cdr3_nt: TGTGCCAGCAGCTTGGGGTTCAGGGCGGTGGGTCATGAGCAGTTCTTC; v_call: TRBV5-4; cdr3_length: 16; j_call: TRBJ2-1; clone_size: NA; d_call: NA